The 15 T cell receptor beta chains below come from one sample, sequenced in a study of cytomegalovirus exposure and HLA in healthy donors. Primers: 60 Vbeta forward and 13 Jbeta reverse. Generated by immunoSEQ multiplex PCR, the TCRdb table keeps only in-frame clones and is missing some. This sample carries about 52,000 clones, with about 12% going to the ten biggest clones. The sample consisted of PBMCs. Source of these receptors: a woman in her sixties in good health and CMV-seropositive.

The CDR3 loop is CASGRQTDTQYF. CDR3 in DNA: TGTGCCAGCGGCCGACAGACTGATACGCAGTATTTT. The chain is built from TRBV5-4 and TRBJ2-3; maybe TRBD1 (5 bases). Germline values: CDR1 SGHNT, CDR2 YYREEE (reference sequence). The CDR3 is made up of 12 amino acids. Trimming took 7 bases from V and 6 from J, leaving 12 bases between them.

The chain combines TRBV6-5 with TRBJ2-5, with a possible D match to TRBD2 (5 bases). Germline CDR1 and CDR2: MNHEY and SVGAGI. The length of the CDR3 is 13 residues. The ends were cut back, 6 bases at V and 5 bases at J, with 13 bases in the middle. The CDR3 DNA follows: TGTGCCAGCAGGACTGGAGGAGTTGAGACCCAGTACTTC. It encodes CASRTGGVETQYF.

The rearrangement uses TRBV10-3 and TRBJ2-7, with 8 bases matching TRBD1. V shed 0 bases and J 0 bases; nucleotides not matched to a gene: 1. In germline, CDR1 is ENHRY, CDR2 SYGVKD. This CDR3 contains 15 residues. This CDR3 reads CAISESGQGSYEQYF. In nucleotides, the CDR3 is TGTGCCATCAGTGAGTCTGGACAGGGCTCCTACGAGCAGTACTTC.

The V and J genes are TRBV4-1 and TRBJ1-5; D not certain. V shed 3 bases and J shed 2 bases, with 17 bases lying between them. From germline, CDR1 is MGHRA and CDR2 YSYEKL. The CDR3 runs 17 residues. The CDR3 region has the DNA TGCGCCAGCAGCCACCCCTTGGGAGATTCTGGCAATCAGCCCCAGCATTTT. It specifies CASSHPLGDSGNQPQHF.

The chain couples TRBV11-3 to TRBJ2-5; TRBD1 aligns across 7 bases. V shed 5 bases, J shed 1 base, and the junction held 7 bases outside the gene matches. CDR1 is SGHNT and CDR2 is YENEEA in the germline V gene. This CDR3 has 15 amino acids. The CDR3 DNA sequence: TGTGCCAGCAGCCCCCAGACAGGGCCCCAAGAGACCCAGTACTTC. Translating it yields CASSPQTGPQETQYF. Looking up the rest from reference TRBV11-3 and TRBJ2-5 gives the full variable domain: EAGVVQSPRYKIIEKKQPVAFWCNPISGHNTLYWYLQNLGQGPELLIRYENEEAVDDSQLPKDRFSAERLKGVDSTLKIQPAELGDSAVYLCASSPQTGPQETQYFGPGTRLLVL.

The chain links TRBV7-2 to TRBJ1-2; 8 nucleotides match TRBD1. The CDR3 extends over 15 amino acids. J lost 3 bases, V lost 6 bases, and 9 bases had no gene match. Germline loops: CDR1 SGHTA, CDR2 FQGNSA. CDR3 sequence reads: CASRFDRGRDYGYTF. CDR3 nucleotides: TGTGCCAGCAGATTCGACAGGGGAAGGGACTATGGCTACACCTTC. Using reference TRBV7-2 and TRBJ1-2 for the parts outside the CDR3, the full variable domain is GAGVSQSPSNKVTEKGKDVELRCDPISGHTALYWYRQSLGQGLEFLIYFQGNSAPDKSGLPSDRFSAERTGGSVSTLTIQRTQQEDSAVYLCASRFDRGRDYGYTFGSGTRLTVV.

The chain employs TRBV6-5 and TRBJ1-2, with 7 bases identical to TRBD1. Germline V gene data show CDR1 as MNHEY and CDR2 as SVGAGI. The CDR3 is 14 amino acids. J was trimmed by 4 bases and V by 0 bases; bases with no gene match: 2. The chain's CDR3 is CASSYSWDSYGYTF. The CDR3 DNA reads as TGTGCCAGCAGTTACTCATGGGACAGCTATGGCTACACCTTC.

The V call is TRBV18, the J call TRBJ2-7; TRBD1 matches at 7 bases. The CDR3 spans 12 residues. Germline lookup yields CDR1 KGHSH and CDR2 LQKENI. Losses at the gene ends were 5 bases for V and 8 bases for J; bases not matched to a gene: 6. The CDR3 DNA reads TGTGCCAGCTCAATCCAACAGGGGAAGCAGTACTTC. Translated, it gives CASSIQQGKQYF.

The CDR3 loop is CASSVVGTSGDEQFF. In nucleotides, the CDR3 is TGTGCCAGCAGCGTAGTGGGGACTAGCGGGGACGAGCAGTTCTTC. V gene TRBV9 combines with J gene TRBJ2-1; TRBD2 agrees at 13 bases. V trimming: 0 bases; J trimming: 10 bases; junction bases outside the gene matches: 4. The V gene's germline CDR1 is SGDLS and CDR2 YYNGEE. The CDR3 consists of 15 residues.

The chain's CDR3 is CASGLDPPGLAGGEDTQYF. CDR3 nucleotide sequence: TGTGCTAGTGGTTTGGACCCCCCGGGACTAGCGGGGGGCGAGGATACGCAGTATTTT. The genes are TRBV12-5 and TRBJ2-3, with 15 bases matching TRBD2. CDR1 and CDR2 (germline): LGHNT, FRNRAP. V was clipped by 1 base and J by 6 bases; unmatched bases: 11. This CDR3 contains 19 residues.

The chain employs TRBV11-2 and TRBJ2-3; 9 bases are a match to TRBD2. Trimming took 3 bases from V and 0 from J; bases not matched to a gene: 13. The length of the CDR3 is 19 residues. Germline-derived CDR1 and CDR2 are SGHAT and FQNNGV. The CDR3 spells CASSFLGRGGPESTDTQYF. DNA for the CDR3: TGTGCCAGCAGCTTTCTTGGGCGGGGGGGCCCCGAAAGCACAGATACGCAGTATTTT. The full variable domain, completed using reference TRBV11-2 and TRBJ2-3, is EAGVAQSPRYKIIEKRQSVAFWCNPISGHATLYWYQQILGQGPKLLIQFQNNGVVDDSQLPKDRFSAERLKGVDSTLKIQPAKLEDSAVYLCASSFLGRGGPESTDTQYFGPGTRLTVL.

The chain uses TRBV5-6 and TRBJ1-4; 10 nucleotides agree with TRBD1. J gave up 1 base and V 3 bases, and 0 bases lay outside the gene matches. Germline loops: CDR1 SGHDT, CDR2 YYEEEE. CDR3 size: 15 residues. Here the CDR3 reads CASSWDRGTNEKLFF. CDR3 DNA sequence: TGTGCCAGCAGCTGGGACAGGGGAACTAATGAAAAACTGTTTTTT.

The chain couples TRBV5-1 to TRBJ1-4, with D tentatively TRBD1 (6 bases). V lost 7 bases and J 6 bases, leaving 16 bases between the germline ends. This CDR3 comprises 14 residues. Germline CDR1 and CDR2: SGHRS and YFSETQ. This CDR3 reads CASREQGSYEKLFF. Here the CDR3 DNA reads TGCGCCAGCCGAGAACAGGGATCCTATGAAAAACTGTTTTTT.

The chain employs TRBV4-3 and TRBJ2-3; 9 nucleotides align to TRBD2. Germline V gene lookup returns CDR1 LGHNA and CDR2 YSLEER. V shed 1 base and J 3 bases; nucleotides not matched to a gene: 11. The CDR3 runs 18 residues. The CDR3 nucleotides are TGCGCCAGCAGCCAAGGTTCTGTGGCGGGGGGGCGAACAGATACGCAGTATTTT. Protein product: CASSQGSVAGGRTDTQYF.

This chain joins TRBV5-1 and TRBJ2-7; the D gene is possibly TRBD2 (6 bases). CDR1 is SGHRS, CDR2 YFSETQ, per germline. The CDR3 loop spans 14 amino acids. Deletions cut 4 bases from V and 2 bases from J, with 13 bases between. The CDR3 DNA sequence: TGCGCCAGCAGCCGTAAGGAGGGGCCCTACGAGCAGTACTTC. Translation: CASSRKEGPYEQYF.